The 21 T cell receptor beta chains listed next were all sequenced from one sample in a study of T cells in narcolepsy. The protocol was immunoSEQ multiplex PCR, while the TCRdb copy is restricted to in-frame clones and leaves out a portion. The data contain about 27,000 clones, 78% of them singletons. Sequencing used CD45RA- memory CD4+ T cells from PBMCs. Source of these receptors: a human donor with narcolepsy.

This rearrangement joins TRBV18 to TRBJ2-5, with D uncertain. This CDR3 has 14 residues. The V end lost 2 bases, the J end lost 1 base, and 8 bases lay between the germline ends. Germline-derived CDR1 and CDR2 are KGHSH and LQKENI. Here the CDR3 reads CASSPDTFQETQYF. The CDR3, as DNA: TGTGCCAGCTCACCAGACACCTTCCAAGAGACCCAGTACTTC.

This clone was detected a few times. The rearrangement links TRBV6-1 to TRBJ1-2; TRBD1 matches 8 bases. The CDR3 is made up of 14 amino acids. V trimming: 6 bases; J trimming: 0 bases; junction bases outside the gene matches: 3. Germline CDR1 reads MNHNS; CDR2 reads SASEGT. CDR3 DNA: TGTGCCAGCAGAGAACAGGGGGCTAACTATGGCTACACCTTC. It is translated as CASREQGANYGYTF.

This clone was observed a single time. J is TRBJ1-1 and V is TRBV11-3; no reliable D call. The CDR3 contains 14 residues. V lost 1 base to trimming and J lost 5 bases, with 11 bases between them. Germline V gene lookup returns CDR1 SGHNT and CDR2 YENEEA. The CDR3 reads CASSLGATSTEAFF. The CDR3 bases are TGTGCCAGCAGCTTAGGGGCAACAAGTACTGAAGCTTTCTTT.

This rearrangement joins TRBV6-5 to TRBJ2-2; TRBD2 agrees at 14 bases. Trimming cost V 8 bases and J 4 bases; bases outside gene matches: 0. The CDR3 is 14 residues long. Germline CDR1 reads MNHEY; CDR2 reads SVGAGI. CDR3 residues: CASGLAGGTGELFF. Written as DNA, the CDR3 is TGTGCCAGCGGACTAGCGGGGGGCACCGGGGAGCTGTTTTTT.

This chain links TRBV10-2 with TRBJ2-1; 8 nucleotides agree with TRBD2. This CDR3 has 13 amino acids. The ends lost 5 bases at V and 8 bases at J; junction bases unmatched: 5. CDR1 and CDR2 from the germline V gene are WSHSY and SAAADI. The CDR3 region has the DNA TGCGCCAGCAGTAGTGTTAGCGGGGATGAGCAGTTCTTC. Translated, it gives CASSSVSGDEQFF.

About this clone itself: This sample also contains other DNA sequences that code for the same CDR3. The chain joins TRBV2 to TRBJ2-2; D might be TRBD1 (6 bases). Germline V gives CDR1 SNHLY, CDR2 FYNNEI. The CDR3 contains 14 residues. V was pared by 10 bases and J by 5 bases, with 17 bases between. Written as DNA, the CDR3 is TGTGCCACCGAGGCGTCAGGGGCAACCGGGGAGCTGTTTTTT. Translated, it gives CATEASGATGELFF. The whole variable domain, remainder taken from reference TRBV2 and TRBJ2-2, is EPEVTQTPSHQVTQMGQEVILRCVPISNHLYFYWYRQILGQKVEFLVSFYNNEISEKSEIFDDQFSVERPDGSNFTLKIRSTKLEDSAMYFCATEASGATGELFFGEGSRLTVL.

The chain employs TRBV5-1 and TRBJ1-1, with D maybe TRBD1 (6 bases). Germline-derived CDR1 and CDR2 are SGHRS and YFSETQ. CDR3 size: 13 residues. Trimming left V 0 bases short and J 5 bases short, with 8 bases between. In DNA form, the CDR3 reads TGCGCCAGCAGCTTGGGGGGGCGTACTGAAGCTTTCTTT. It codes for CASSLGGRTEAFF. The variable domain in full, completed from reference TRBV5-1 and TRBJ1-1, reads KAGVTQTPRYLIKTRGQQVTLSCSPISGHRSVSWYQQTPGQGLQFLFEYFSETQRNKGNFPGRFSGRQFSNSRSEMNVSTLELGDSALYLCASSLGGRTEAFFGQGTRLTVV.

The J gene is TRBJ1-2, the V gene TRBV6-1, with 7 bases identical to TRBD1. V shed 3 bases, J shed 4 bases, and the junction held 5 bases outside the gene matches. Germline V CDR1 and CDR2: MNHNS, SASEGT. CDR3 length equals 14 residues. This CDR3 reads CASSDQDRFYGYTF. CDR3 coding DNA: TGTGCCAGCAGTGACCAGGACAGGTTCTATGGCTACACCTTC.

The rearrangement uses TRBV6-1 and TRBJ1-2; 7 nucleotides match TRBD1. Germline V CDR1 and CDR2: MNHNS, SASEGT. V shed 4 bases and J 4 bases; nucleotides not matched to a gene: 6. There are 14 residues in the CDR3. The CDR3 loop reads CASSGDSIFYGYTF. The CDR3 DNA reads as TGTGCCAGCAGTGGGGACAGTATTTTCTATGGCTACACCTTC.

J is TRBJ2-1 and V is TRBV5-1, with 11 bases aligning to TRBD1. The CDR3 sequence is 15 residues long. Trimming cost V 4 bases and J 7 bases; bases outside gene matches: 7. Germline loops: CDR1 SGHRS, CDR2 YFSETQ. CDR3: CASSPGQGAGNEQFF. For the CDR3, the DNA is TGCGCCAGCAGCCCCGGACAGGGGGCAGGTAATGAGCAGTTCTTC.

A few counts support this clone. The rearrangement joins TRBV5-1 to TRBJ1-5; 7 bases align to TRBD1. Trimming cost V 8 bases and J 5 bases; bases outside gene matches: 10. Germline CDR1 and CDR2: SGHRS and YFSETQ. The CDR3 runs to 14 residues. The CDR3 sequence is CASSTGEDYQPQHF. The CDR3 nucleotides read TGCGCCAGTAGTACAGGGGAGGACTATCAGCCCCAGCATTTT.

The chain joins TRBV7-8 to TRBJ2-5; unclear D gene. The CDR3 contains 16 residues. V was cut by 0 bases and J by 0 bases, with 11 bases left in between. Germline V lookup: CDR1 SGHVS, CDR2 FQNEAQ. In nucleotides, the CDR3 is TGTGCCAGCAGCTTAGCTAGTGGCGGATACCAAGAGACCCAGTACTTC. Amino acid sequence: CASSLASGGYQETQYF.

The chain couples TRBV5-1 to TRBJ1-3, with 7 positions matching TRBD1. Per the germline V gene, CDR1 is SGHRS and CDR2 is YFSETQ. The ends lost 0 bases at V and 2 bases at J; junction bases unmatched: 2. CDR3 size: 15 residues. The CDR3 region has the DNA TGCGCCAGCAGCTTGGATCAGGGGGCTGGAAACACCATATATTTT. Translating gives CASSLDQGAGNTIYF.

The chain is built from TRBV9 and TRBJ2-6; 10 nucleotides match TRBD1. The CDR3 length is 18 residues. J was trimmed by 1 base and V by 0 bases; bases with no gene match: 4. The germline gives CDR1 SGDLS, CDR2 YYNGEE. CDR3 in DNA: TGTGCCAGCAGCGTAGAGACAGGGGGCAGGTCTGGGGCCAACGTCCTGACTTTC. Residues: CASSVETGGRSGANVLTF. The complete variable domain, with remaining parts taken from reference TRBV9 and TRBJ2-6, reads DSGVTQTPKHLITATGQRVTLRCSPRSGDLSVYWYQQSLDQGLQFLIQYYNGEERAKGNILERFSAQQFPDLHSELNLSSLELGDSALYFCASSVETGGRSGANVLTFGAGSRLTVL.

V is TRBV6-6 and J is TRBJ1-2; D is unresolved. The germline V and J ends were trimmed by 7 bases and 1 base, with 10 bases remaining between them. The CDR3 consists of 13 residues. CDR1 MNHNY and CDR2 SVGAGI come from the germline V gene (reference sequence). The CDR3 spells CASTYGINYGYTF. CDR3 nucleotide sequence: TGTGCCAGCACCTACGGGATTAACTATGGCTACACCTTC.

The chain employs TRBV29-1 and TRBJ2-3; 8 positions agree with TRBD1. V trimming: 4 bases; J trimming: 4 bases; junction bases outside the gene matches: 13. Germline V gene data show CDR1 as SQVTM and CDR2 as ANQGSEA. The CDR3 spans 16 residues. The CDR3 region has the DNA TGCAGCGTTGGAAACCTGGACAGGGTGGGCCCAGATACGCAGTATTTT. Its protein is CSVGNLDRVGPDTQYF.

This clone has a handful of counts. The chain combines TRBV5-1 with TRBJ2-6; D is possibly TRBD1 (5 bases). This CDR3 is built from 16 residues. Germline V gene data show CDR1 as SGHRS and CDR2 as YFSETQ. V was cut by 1 base and J by 4 bases, with 12 bases left in between. The CDR3 region is CASSLKTGSGANVLTF. CDR3 coding DNA: TGCGCCAGCAGCTTGAAAACAGGTTCGGGGGCCAACGTCCTGACTTTC. The full variable domain, completed using reference TRBV5-1 and TRBJ2-6, is KAGVTQTPRYLIKTRGQQVTLSCSPISGHRSVSWYQQTPGQGLQFLFEYFSETQRNKGNFPGRFSGRQFSNSRSEMNVSTLELGDSALYLCASSLKTGSGANVLTFGAGSRLTVL.

This chain links TRBV19 with TRBJ2-3; TRBD1 matches at 9 bases. The CDR3 has 16 amino acids. V was clipped by 3 bases and J by 7 bases; unmatched bases: 11. Germline V CDR1 and CDR2: LNHDA, SQIVND (reference sequence). CDR3 in DNA: TGTGCCAGTAGTATGAATCGGGACAGGGTAGTTCATACGCAGTATTTT. It is translated as CASSMNRDRVVHTQYF.

The CDR3 reads CASSLEGRTTDTQYF. The CDR3 DNA sequence: TGCGCCAGCAGCTTGGAGGGCAGAACCACAGATACGCAGTATTTT. The V call is TRBV5-1, the J call TRBJ2-3; no reliable D call. CDR1 and CDR2 (germline): SGHRS, YFSETQ. V dropped 0 bases and J dropped 2 bases, with 10 bases sitting between them. The CDR3 has 15 amino acids.

The chain links TRBV5-1 to TRBJ1-2; possibly TRBD1 for D (5 bases). The CDR3 has 15 residues. Trimming cost V 1 base and J 1 base, with 11 bases left between them. Germline loops: CDR1 SGHRS, CDR2 YFSETQ. The DNA of the CDR3 is TGCGCCAGCAGCTTGTGGGGGGAGGTTAACTATGGCTACACCTTC. Its translation: CASSLWGEVNYGYTF.

This clone occurred a few times. V usage is TRBV15 and J usage is TRBJ1-2; 9 positions match TRBD1. The CDR3 sequence is 16 residues long. V shed 0 bases, J shed 7 bases, and the junction held 9 bases outside the gene matches. CDR1 is LNHNV and CDR2 is YYDKDF in the germline V gene (reference sequence). The CDR3 nucleotides read TGTGCCACCAGCAGAGATTTACCCGGGACAGGGCTTGGCTACACCTTC. Protein product: CATSRDLPGTGLGYTF.